Listed here are 26 T cell receptor beta chains from one sample, sequenced in a study of T cell responses to AZD1222 COVID-19 vaccine. Method: immunoSEQ multiplex PCR; TCRdb's copy keeps in-frame clones and lacks some. The sample lists about 83,000 clones; about 89% were seen once. This material consisted of peripheral blood, taken on day 0 of MenACWY control vaccination. The origin of the receptors is an adult in good health.

J is TRBJ2-1 and V is TRBV24-1; 10 nucleotides agree with TRBD2. Germline assignment: CDR1 KGHDR and CDR2 SFDVKD. The CDR3 is 15 residues long. Germline trimming cut 5 bases from V and 9 bases from J; bases unmatched to any gene: 9. The CDR3 DNA sequence: TGTGCCACCAGTGTCTCGACTAGCGGGTACTCTGAGCAGTTCTTC. It translates to CATSVSTSGYSEQFF.

The chain is built from TRBV5-1 and TRBJ2-5; TRBD2 matches 13 bases. In germline, CDR1 is SGHRS, CDR2 YFSETQ. Trimming at V came to 2 bases and at J to 2 bases, leaving 3 bases not matched to a gene. The CDR3 loop spans 16 amino acids. CDR3 DNA: TGCGCCAGCAGCTTCGGGACTAGCGGGGCTCAAGAGACCCAGTACTTC. This gives the protein CASSFGTSGAQETQYF.

The CDR3 nucleotides are TGTGCCAGCAGACTAGGAGGAGCAGATACGCAGTATTTT. It specifies CASRLGGADTQYF. The chain employs TRBV28 and TRBJ2-3; possible D gene TRBD2, 5 bases. The CDR3 is 13 amino acids. Germline lookup yields CDR1 MDHEN and CDR2 SYDVKM. V lost 6 bases and J 4 bases, leaving 11 bases between the germline ends.

This clone was found once. The chain is built from TRBV12-3 or TRBV12-4 and TRBJ1-6; D remains unclear. There are 12 residues in the CDR3. V was shortened by 7 bases and J by 9 bases, with 10 bases between the two germline ends. CDR3 amino acids: CASTKFGSPLHF. The CDR3 nucleotides read TGTGCCAGCACCAAATTCGGTTCACCCCTCCACTTT.

The gene calls are TRBV9 and TRBJ2-7, with a tentative D call TRBD1 (6 bases). Deletions cut 4 bases from V and 3 bases from J, with 11 bases between. Germline assignment: CDR1 SGDLS and CDR2 YYNGEE. CDR3 length: 13 residues. The CDR3, as DNA: TGTGCCAGCAGCCAGGGGCCTGACTACGAGCAGTACTTC. Translating gives CASSQGPDYEQYF. The complete variable domain, with remaining parts taken from reference TRBV9 and TRBJ2-7, reads DSGVTQTPKHLITATGQRVTLRCSPRSGDLSVYWYQQSLDQGLQFLIQYYNGEERAKGNILERFSAQQFPDLHSELNLSSLELGDSALYFCASSQGPDYEQYFGPGTRLTVT.

The sample holds a few counts of this clone. The chain employs TRBV7-3 and TRBJ2-7, with 8 bases matching TRBD2. The ends lost 5 bases at V and 2 bases at J; junction bases unmatched: 5. Germline CDR1 SGHTA, CDR2 FQGTGA. This CDR3 is built from 14 residues. CDR3 sequence: CASSPGGTAYEQYF. The DNA of the CDR3 is TGTGCCAGCAGCCCGGGGGGGACTGCCTACGAGCAGTACTTC.

This clone was seen a few times. The chain couples TRBV5-4 to TRBJ1-6; tentative D call: TRBD1 (5 bases). The CDR3 runs 15 residues. Trimming took 7 bases from V and 8 from J, leaving 19 bases between them. Germline V gene sequence: CDR1 SGHNT, CDR2 YYREEE (reference sequence). In DNA form, the CDR3 reads TGTGCCAGCTCTCATGCGGGGGAATTCGATTCACCCCTCCACTTT. Translation: CASSHAGEFDSPLHF.

This chain joins TRBV11-3 and TRBJ2-2, with D perhaps matching TRBD1 or TRBD2 (5 bases each). The CDR3 totals 15 residues. Trimming left V 3 bases short and J 1 base short, with 9 bases between. Germline V gene lookup returns CDR1 SGHNT and CDR2 YENEEA. Here the CDR3 reads CASSFGTGNTGELFF. CDR3 coding DNA: TGTGCCAGCAGCTTTGGGACGGGGAACACCGGGGAGCTGTTTTTT.

CDR3 coding DNA: TGTGCCAGCTCACCTGGACAGGGGGATAACTATGGCTACACCTTC. This gives the protein CASSPGQGDNYGYTF. V is TRBV18 and J is TRBJ1-2; 10 bases are a match to TRBD1. Trimming removed 3 bases from V and 1 base from J; junction bases left unmatched: 2. Per germline, CDR1 KGHSH and CDR2 LQKENI. There are 15 residues in the CDR3. The whole variable domain, remainder taken from reference TRBV18 and TRBJ1-2, is NAGVMQNPRHLVRRRGQEARLRCSPMKGHSHVYWYRQLPEEGLKFMVYLQKENIIDESGMPKERFSAEFPKEGPSILRIQQVVRGDSAAYFCASSPGQGDNYGYTFGSGTRLTVV.

CDR3 sequence reads: CASSTSGARGTTQYF. CDR3 DNA: TGTGCCAGCAGCACGAGCGGAGCCCGGGGTACGACCCAGTACTTC. The genes are TRBV9 and TRBJ2-5; D is possibly TRBD2 (5 bases). Trimming took 4 bases from V and 7 from J, leaving 20 bases between them. CDR3 length equals 15 residues. CDR1 SGDLS and CDR2 YYNGEE come from the germline V gene.

The DNA of the CDR3 is TGTGCCAGCAGTTGGTTCGAACCGGGCGAGCAGTACTTC. It encodes CASSWFEPGEQYF. The chain carries TRBV28 and TRBJ2-7; D unclear. This CDR3 region has 13 residues. Germline V gives CDR1 MDHEN, CDR2 SYDVKM. V was clipped by 4 bases and J by 6 bases, with 13 bases between them.

The CDR3 sequence is CAWSVGQVLYEQYF. For the CDR3, the DNA is TGTGCCTGGAGTGTAGGACAGGTCCTATACGAGCAGTACTTC. The genes are TRBV30 and TRBJ2-7, with 7 bases lining up with TRBD1. Per the germline V gene, CDR1 is GTSNPN and CDR2 is SVGIG (reference sequence). The CDR3 runs 14 residues. J was trimmed by 4 bases and V by 0 bases; bases with no gene match: 6.

The chain uses TRBV5-6 and TRBJ2-1; 10 positions agree with TRBD2. Losses at the gene ends were 0 bases for V and 7 bases for J; bases not matched to a gene: 4. The CDR3 consists of 15 residues. Germline values: CDR1 SGHDT, CDR2 YYEEEE. CDR3 coding DNA: TGTGCCAGCAGCTTGGGACTAGCGGGTGGGAATGAGCAGTTCTTC. Residues: CASSLGLAGGNEQFF. Supplemented by reference TRBV5-6 and TRBJ2-1, the full variable domain reads DAGVTQSPTHLIKTRGQQVTLRCSPKSGHDTVSWYQQALGQGPQFIFQYYEEEERQRGNFPDRFSGHQFPNYSSELNVNALLLGDSALYLCASSLGLAGGNEQFFGPGTRLTVL.

This chain connects TRBV9 to TRBJ2-3, with D hard to call. From germline, CDR1 is SGDLS and CDR2 YYNGEE. V was clipped by 4 bases and J by 2 bases, with 11 bases between them. The length of the CDR3 is 14 residues. CDR3 protein: CASSYKVSTDTQYF. DNA of the CDR3: TGTGCCAGCAGCTATAAGGTCTCCACAGATACGCAGTATTTT.

This clone has a single count. The genes are TRBV6-5 and TRBJ1-2; 8 nucleotides match TRBD1. The V segment lost 5 bases and the J segment 3 bases; nucleotides outside the gene matches: 5. Germline CDR1 MNHEY, CDR2 SVGAGI. The CDR3 sequence is 14 residues long. The CDR3 nucleotides read TGTGCCAGCAGTCCCCGGACAGGGTACTATGGCTACACCTTC. This sequence encodes CASSPRTGYYGYTF.

The V call is TRBV7-2, the J call TRBJ2-3, with a weak D call TRBD2 (6 bases). From germline, CDR1 is SGHTA and CDR2 FQGNSA. This CDR3 is built from 17 residues. V lost 4 bases and J 0 bases, leaving 17 bases between the germline ends. CDR3 DNA: TGTGCCAGCAGCTCCCTTAGTGGCGGGACTAGCACAGATACGCAGTATTTT. Translation: CASSSLSGGTSTDTQYF.

The chain is built from TRBV5-1 and TRBJ2-3, with D possibly TRBD1 on 5 matching bases. The CDR3 spans 15 residues. With 1 base removed from V and 1 base from J, the gap between germline ends came to 10 bases. CDR1 and CDR2 (germline): SGHRS, YFSETQ. CDR3 sequence reads: CASSLQGTGTDTQYF. The CDR3, as DNA: TGCGCCAGCAGCTTGCAGGGTACCGGCACAGATACGCAGTATTTT.

V gene TRBV27 combines with J gene TRBJ2-7; D possibly matches TRBD1 or TRBD2 (5 bases each). Trimming pared 5 bases from V and 2 bases from J, leaving 13 bases between. This CDR3 has 14 amino acids. Per germline, CDR1 MNHEY and CDR2 SMNVEV (reference sequence). For the CDR3, the DNA is TGTGCCAGCAGTCCTAGGGACGGGACCTACGAGCAGTACTTC. This codes for CASSPRDGTYEQYF.

The rearrangement links TRBV5-1 to TRBJ2-1, with 8 bases that match TRBD2. CDR3 length: 15 residues. V trimming: 0 bases; J trimming: 8 bases; junction bases outside the gene matches: 7. Germline values: CDR1 SGHRS, CDR2 YFSETQ. The CDR3 loop is CASSLAGGRWDEQFF. The DNA of the CDR3 is TGCGCCAGCAGCTTGGCAGGCGGGAGGTGGGATGAGCAGTTCTTC.

V gene TRBV2 combines with J gene TRBJ1-1; D ambiguous. Per the germline V gene, CDR1 is SNHLY and CDR2 is FYNNEI. The ends were cut back, 4 bases at V and 0 bases at J, with 9 bases in the middle. This CDR3 contains 14 residues. CDR3: CASSARVMNTEAFF. The CDR3 nucleotides read TGTGCCAGCAGTGCCAGAGTGATGAACACTGAAGCTTTCTTT. Using reference TRBV2 and TRBJ1-1 for the parts outside the CDR3, the full variable domain is EPEVTQTPSHQVTQMGQEVILRCVPISNHLYFYWYRQILGQKVEFLVSFYNNEISEKSEIFDDQFSVERPDGSNFTLKIRSTKLEDSAMYFCASSARVMNTEAFFGQGTRLTVV.

This clone was seen just once. The CDR3 here is CASSDPPAGEYEQYF. Written as DNA, the CDR3 is TGTGCCAGCAGTGACCCTCCTGCGGGAGAGTACGAGCAGTACTTC. The chain couples TRBV2 to TRBJ2-7, with 7 bases that match TRBD2. The CDR3 sequence is 15 residues long. Germline assignment: CDR1 SNHLY and CDR2 FYNNEI. V lost 3 bases and J lost 4; bases outside the gene matches: 9.

The chain employs TRBV30 and TRBJ2-1; TRBD2 matches 8 bases. Germline V gene sequence: CDR1 GTSNPN, CDR2 SVGIG (reference sequence). CDR3 length: 14 amino acids. V shed 3 bases, J shed 4 bases, and the junction held 5 bases outside the gene matches. The CDR3 loop is CAWSLAGPYNEQFF. CDR3 sequence (DNA): TGTGCCTGGAGCCTAGCGGGTCCGTACAATGAGCAGTTCTTC.

The V and J genes are TRBV27 and TRBJ2-1; D unclear. The germline V gene encodes CDR1 MNHEY and CDR2 SMNVEV (reference sequence). The CDR3 consists of 11 residues. Trimming took 1 base from V and 8 from J, leaving 3 bases between them. Here the CDR3 reads CASSLLDEQFF. Written as DNA, the CDR3 is TGTGCCAGCAGTTTATTGGATGAGCAGTTCTTC.

This sequence joins TRBV9 and TRBJ1-2, with no clear D. Between the trimmed V and J ends, which lost 2 bases and 3 bases, there was a span of 11 bases. From germline, CDR1 is SGDLS and CDR2 YYNGEE. The CDR3 totals 14 residues. The CDR3 spells CASSVGGGDYGYTF. CDR3 coding DNA: TGTGCCAGCAGCGTTGGCGGCGGGGACTATGGCTACACCTTC.

As DNA, the CDR3 is TGTGCCAGCCGTGAGGGGGGTGAGACCCAGTACTTC. Translation: CASREGGETQYF. This chain links TRBV11-2 with TRBJ2-5; D tentatively fits TRBD1 or TRBD2 (6 bases each). Between the trimmed V and J ends, which lost 8 bases and 5 bases, there was a span of 12 bases. The CDR3 has 12 amino acids. The germline gives CDR1 SGHAT, CDR2 FQNNGV.

The chain has TRBV29-1 and TRBJ1-2; no clear D. The ends were cut back, 4 bases at V and 0 bases at J, with 6 bases in the middle. The CDR3 consists of 12 residues. Germline-derived CDR1 and CDR2 are SQVTM and ANQGSEA. Here the CDR3 DNA reads TGCAGCGTTGGGGCGGCTAACTATGGCTACACCTTC. Its protein is CSVGAANYGYTF.